The 28 T cell receptor beta chains in this list originate from one sample, sequenced in a study of T cells after yellow fever vaccination. MiXCR was run by TCRdb on the 5' RACE reads, yielding one entry per CDR3 protein. The sample contains fewer than 650,000 distinct CDR3 sequences, about a fifth of which appear only once. Sequenced here: PBMCs, sampled 21 days after the first yellow fever vaccination. Receptor source: a man younger than 30 who received the YFV17D yellow fever vaccine.

The V gene is TRBV6-5, the J gene TRBJ1-1; tentative D call: TRBD1 (6 bases). Germline V lookup: CDR1 MNHEY, CDR2 SVGAGI. CDR3 size: 16 residues. V was clipped by 0 bases and J by 2 bases, with 13 bases between them. The CDR3 DNA reads as TGTGCCAGCAGTTACTCGATCAGGGGTTACAACACTGAAGCTTTCTTT. It specifies CASSYSIRGYNTEAFF.

V gene TRBV5-1 combines with J gene TRBJ1-1; D gene ambiguous. The CDR3 spans 18 residues. Trimming removed 0 bases from V and 8 bases from J, with 26 bases in between. CDR1 and CDR2 from the germline V gene are SGHRS and YFSETQ. The CDR3 sequence is CASSLGSEGRRKRMEAFF. CDR3 coding DNA: TGCGCCAGCAGCTTGGGGTCTGAGGGCCGCCGAAAGCGGATGGAAGCTTTCTTT.

This clonotype has a handful of counts. The chain links TRBV9 to TRBJ2-5; TRBD2 matches at 11 bases. Trimming removed 4 bases from V and 5 bases from J; junction bases left unmatched: 13. Per the germline V gene, CDR1 is SGDLS and CDR2 is YYNGEE. The CDR3 length is 17 residues. In nucleotides, the CDR3 is TGTGCCAGCAGCCCGCGAGCTGATAGCGGGGGGGCCGAGACCCAGTACTTC. It is translated as CASSPRADSGGAETQYF.

The chain is built from TRBV10-3 and TRBJ1-1, with TRBD1 matching 7 bases. V gave up 2 bases and J gave up 0 bases; unmatched junction bases: 6. The length of the CDR3 is 16 residues. From germline, CDR1 is ENHRY and CDR2 SYGVKD. Written as DNA, the CDR3 is TGTGCCATCAGTGAGCGGTACAGGGGTATGAACACTGAAGCTTTCTTT. This encodes CAISERYRGMNTEAFF.

V gene TRBV29-1 combines with J gene TRBJ1-1, with D maybe TRBD1 (5 bases). The length of the CDR3 is 14 residues. The germline V gene has CDR1 SQVTM and CDR2 ANQGSEA. The germline V and J ends were trimmed by 5 bases and 0 bases, with 13 bases remaining between them. CDR3 nucleotides: TGCAGCGTTCGGGGGTTGACCATGAACACTGAAGCTTTCTTT. The encoded protein is CSVRGLTMNTEAFF.

The rearrangement uses TRBV10-2 and TRBJ2-5; TRBD2 is a possible D gene (6 bases). The CDR3 has 14 amino acids. Trimming shortened V by 2 bases and J by 4 bases, and 11 bases separated the two germline ends. Germline lookup yields CDR1 WSHSY and CDR2 SAAADI. The CDR3 sequence is CASSELAGSETQYF. As DNA, the CDR3 is TGCGCCAGCAGTGAGCTGGCGGGATCAGAGACCCAGTACTTC.

J is TRBJ1-4 and V is TRBV29-1, with TRBD1 matching over 7 bases. This CDR3 spans 15 amino acids. Trimming cost V 3 bases and J 3 bases; bases outside gene matches: 7. Germline V gene lookup returns CDR1 SQVTM and CDR2 ANQGSEA. CDR3 residues: CSVELPGQPNEKLFF. CDR3 sequence (DNA): TGCAGCGTTGAGCTCCCGGGACAGCCTAATGAAAAACTGTTTTTT. Filled out from reference TRBV29-1 and TRBJ1-4, the complete variable domain reads SAVISQKPSRDICQRGTSLTIQCQVDSQVTMMFWYRQQPGQSLTLIATANQGSEATYESGFVIDKFPISRPNLTFSTLTVSNMSPEDSSIYLCSVELPGQPNEKLFFGSGTQLSVL.

This clonotype was detected only a few times. The chain combines TRBV9 with TRBJ2-2, with 7 bases that match TRBD1. The germline CDR1 and CDR2 sequences are SGDLS and YYNGEE. This CDR3 has 14 residues. The V gene end was trimmed by 2 bases and the J gene end by 6 bases; junction bases not matched to a gene: 4. Written as DNA, the CDR3 is TGTGCCAGCAGCGTTTCGGACAGGCCCGGGGAGCTGTTTTTT. It is translated as CASSVSDRPGELFF.

The chain carries TRBV11-1 and TRBJ2-1; 15 bases align to TRBD2. With V trimmed by 7 bases and J by 0 bases, 10 bases remained unmatched. CDR1 and CDR2 (germline): SGHAT, FQDESV (reference sequence). There are 19 residues in the CDR3. The CDR3 spells CASTDRRTSGGGSYNEQFF. CDR3 DNA sequence: TGTGCCAGCACCGATCGAAGGACTAGCGGGGGGGGCTCCTACAATGAGCAGTTCTTC. Complete variable domain (other parts from reference TRBV11-1 and TRBJ2-1): EAEVAQSPRYKITEKSQAVAFWCDPISGHATLYWYRQILGQGPELLVQFQDESVVDDSQLPKDRFSAERLKGVDSTLKIQPAELGDSAMYLCASTDRRTSGGGSYNEQFFGPGTRLTVL.

The chain is built from TRBV23-1 and TRBJ2-7, with D uncertain. TRBV23-1 is labeled an ORF, and its function is uncertain. The CDR3 sequence is 11 residues long. V lost 5 bases and J lost 0, with 2 bases in between. CDR3 in DNA: TGCGCCAGCAGTGACTCCTACGAGCAGTACGTC. Its protein product is CASSDSYEQYV.

Only a few counts were recorded for this clonotype. The chain has TRBV19 and TRBJ1-2; D gene uncertain. The CDR3 is 11 amino acids. The V gene lost 5 bases and the J gene lost 5 bases, with 6 bases spanning the gap. CDR1 and CDR2 from the germline V gene are LNHDA and SQIVND (reference sequence). CDR3 amino acids: CASSYTYGYTF. The CDR3 DNA reads TGTGCCAGTAGTTACACATATGGCTACACCTTC.

The CDR3 coding sequence is TGCGCCAGCAGCCTGATCGGACAGGGAGCGTCCTATAATTCACCCCTCCACTTT. This encodes CASSLIGQGASYNSPLHF. The chain recombines TRBV4-3 with TRBJ1-6, with 8 positions matching TRBD1. V was pared by 4 bases and J by 1 base, with 9 bases of the junction left unmatched. The CDR3 is made up of 18 amino acids. Germline-derived CDR1 and CDR2 are LGHNA and YSLEER.

This chain links TRBV7-2 with TRBJ2-1; TRBD2 matches at 15 bases. Germline CDR1 and CDR2: SGHTA and FQGNSA. CDR3 length: 17 amino acids. V lost 3 bases, J lost 10 bases, and 10 bases stayed unmatched. Written as DNA, the CDR3 is TGTGCCAGCAGCTTCCTAGGACTAGCGGGGGGGCCGGGGGAGCAGTTCTTC. Protein sequence: CASSFLGLAGGPGEQFF.

This clonotype was seen a handful of times. This chain joins TRBV20-1 and TRBJ1-6; D perhaps matches TRBD1 (5 bases). Germline V gives CDR1 DFQATT, CDR2 SNEGSKA (reference sequence). The CDR3 is 15 residues long. Trimming removed 2 bases from V and 9 bases from J, with 17 bases in between. The DNA for the CDR3 is TGCAGTGCTAGACCTCCCCAGGGCATGGGTTCACCCCTCCACTTT. This gives the protein CSARPPQGMGSPLHF.

The V gene is TRBV5-1, the J gene TRBJ2-2; no clear D gene. The V end lost 4 bases, the J end lost 6 bases, and 10 bases lay between the germline ends. The CDR3 runs to 13 residues. Germline V gene data show CDR1 as SGHRS and CDR2 as YFSETQ. The CDR3 region is CASSDTEAGELFF. The CDR3 nucleotides are TGCGCCAGCAGCGATACAGAGGCCGGGGAGCTGTTTTTT.

The V call is TRBV7-2, the J call TRBJ1-3; perhaps TRBD1 as D (5 bases). The V end lost 7 bases, the J end lost 3 bases, and 10 bases lay between the germline ends. The CDR3 contains 13 residues. Per germline, CDR1 SGHTA and CDR2 FQGNSA. This CDR3 reads CASTPGHGNTIYF. The CDR3 DNA is TGTGCCAGCACTCCGGGGCATGGAAACACCATATATTTT. The whole variable domain, remainder taken from reference TRBV7-2 and TRBJ1-3, is GAGVSQSPSNKVTEKGKDVELRCDPISGHTALYWYRQSLGQGLEFLIYFQGNSAPDKSGLPSDRFSAERTGGSVSTLTIQRTQQEDSAVYLCASTPGHGNTIYFGEGSWLTVV.

The chain carries TRBV19 and TRBJ1-1; TRBD1 matches at 9 bases. Per germline, CDR1 LNHDA and CDR2 SQIVND (reference sequence). With 7 bases clipped from V and 3 bases from J, the junction kept 9 bases outside the gene matches. There are 15 residues in the CDR3. CDR3 sequence (DNA): TGTGCCAGTACCCAAGCCGACAGGGGGGACACTGAAGCTTTCTTT. Protein product: CASTQADRGDTEAFF.

This chain joins TRBV7-2 and TRBJ1-1; D remains ambiguous. The ends were cut back, 0 bases at V and 5 bases at J, with 10 bases in the middle. Germline V gene lookup returns CDR1 SGHTA and CDR2 FQGNSA. There are 14 residues in the CDR3. The CDR3 here is CASSLALGRTEAFF. Written as DNA, the CDR3 is TGTGCCAGCAGCTTAGCGCTGGGGAGAACTGAAGCTTTCTTT.

This clonotype was seen a handful of times. CDR3 in amino acids: CASSSTPRRGYEQYF. As DNA, the CDR3 is TGTGCCAGCAGCTCTACCCCCAGAAGGGGCTACGAGCAGTACTTC. The rearrangement uses TRBV7-2 and TRBJ2-7; D perhaps matches TRBD1 (5 bases). V lost 4 bases to trimming and J lost 3 bases, with 16 bases between them. CDR1 and CDR2 (germline): SGHTA, FQGNSA. This CDR3 is built from 15 residues.

The genes are TRBV27 and TRBJ2-7; a possible D gene is TRBD2 (6 bases). Germline assignment: CDR1 MNHEY and CDR2 SMNVEV (reference sequence). This CDR3 has 12 amino acids. Trimming took 8 bases from V and 6 from J, leaving 14 bases between them. The CDR3 DNA sequence: TGTGCCAGCGGAACTTGGGGAGGCGAGCAGTACGTC. It is translated as CASGTWGGEQYV.

At least ten counts were recorded for this clonotype. V usage is TRBV12-3 or TRBV12-4 and J usage is TRBJ1-6, with 9 nucleotides matching TRBD1. The CDR3 consists of 16 residues. J gave up 4 bases and V 2 bases, and 3 bases lay outside the gene matches. The CDR3 DNA reads TGTGCCAGCAGTTTAACGACAGGGGGTTATAATTCACCCCTCCACTTT. This sequence encodes CASSLTTGGYNSPLHF.

The chain has TRBV7-3 and TRBJ2-2, with TRBD2 identical over 9 bases. Germline V gene sequence: CDR1 SGHTA, CDR2 FQGTGA. The CDR3 has 19 amino acids. The J segment lost 7 bases and the V segment lost 5 bases, leaving 20 bases of the junction unmatched. For the CDR3, the DNA is TGTGCCAGCAGCGCAAACCCCCGTGGAGCGGGGGGCGGGGACGGGGAGCTGTTTTTT. Encoded protein: CASSANPRGAGGGDGELFF.

The chain combines TRBV7-2 with TRBJ1-6, with a weak D call TRBD1 (6 bases). There are 16 residues in the CDR3. In germline, CDR1 is SGHTA, CDR2 FQGNSA. Between the trimmed V and J ends, which lost 5 bases and 0 bases, there was a span of 11 bases. This CDR3 is CASSDRFSSYNSPLHF. As DNA, the CDR3 is TGTGCCAGCAGCGACAGGTTTAGCTCCTATAATTCACCCCTCCACTTT.

This clonotype has only a few counts. The chain has TRBV20-1 and TRBJ1-6, with TRBD1 as a possible D gene (5 bases). The CDR3 runs to 15 residues. In germline, CDR1 is DFQATT, CDR2 SNEGSKA (reference sequence). V lost 1 base and J lost 6, with 13 bases in between. The CDR3 DNA follows: TGCAGTGCTAGAGGTCCGGCGGGACCTAATTCACCCCTCCACTTT. Translated: CSARGPAGPNSPLHF.

This clonotype was detected a few times. The chain combines TRBV4-1 with TRBJ1-5; 7 bases agree with TRBD1. CDR1 and CDR2 from the germline V gene are MGHRA and YSYEKL. V lost 1 base to trimming and J lost 5 bases; unmatched junction nucleotides: 5. There are 15 residues in the CDR3. The CDR3 loop reads CASSQAIGGYQPQHF. CDR3 in DNA: TGCGCCAGCAGCCAAGCTATAGGGGGCTATCAGCCCCAGCATTTT.

This clonotype occurred a few times. This chain uses TRBV7-9 with TRBJ1-5; D is unresolved. The length of the CDR3 is 14 residues. CDR1 SEHNR and CDR2 FQNEAQ come from the germline V gene (reference sequence). Trimming took 5 bases from V and 0 from J, leaving 8 bases between them. CDR3 coding DNA: TGTGCCAGCAGCCGCCTCTATAGCAATCAGCCCCAGCATTTT. It is translated as CASSRLYSNQPQHF.

This clonotype was seen many times. The J gene is TRBJ2-5, the V gene TRBV6-5; D remains ambiguous. V lost 5 bases and J lost 4, with 14 bases in between. Germline V gives CDR1 MNHEY, CDR2 SVGAGI. The CDR3 consists of 14 residues. DNA for the CDR3: TGTGCCAGCAGTCCAACCGATTTATTAGAGACCCAGTACTTC. This translates into CASSPTDLLETQYF.

This clonotype has just a few counts. The V and J genes are TRBV5-1 and TRBJ2-5; 14 bases are shared with TRBD2. V was clipped by 4 bases and J by 5 bases; unmatched bases: 7. CDR1 SGHRS and CDR2 YFSETQ come from the germline V gene. The CDR3 runs 16 residues. CDR3 region: CASSTTSGGAFETQYF. The CDR3 DNA follows: TGCGCCAGCAGCACGACTAGCGGGGGGGCCTTCGAGACCCAGTACTTC.